Sequencing of this T cell receptor (beta chain) was carried out in a study of cytomegalovirus exposure and HLA in healthy donors. About the research overall: Among roughly 180 million T cells, an earlier analysis found about 110 million unique TCR beta sequences.

The PCR employed 60 Vbeta primers together with 13 Jbeta primers. TCRdb's table, derived via immunoSEQ multiplex PCR, lists solely in-frame clones and lacks some. The repertoire holds under 95,000 clones, with roughly 83% as singletons. The V gene end was trimmed by 0 bases and the J gene end by 5 bases; junction bases not matched to a gene: 7. Per the germline V gene, CDR1 is MNHEY and CDR2 is SVGAGI. This CDR3 has 16 amino acids. Findings and limits, study-wide: A later analysis reportedly identified an Asian-associated ancestry cluster as carrying fewer N-insertions than the approximately 620-donor mean. A list of 164 TCR beta chains associated with cytomegalovirus was given. Common viral pathogens (according to a later analysis) appeared linked to several of the most significant clusters.

Notes on this clone: The target antigen is unknown.

This chain uses TRBV6-5 with TRBJ2-3; 8 nucleotides agree with TRBD2. The TCR sequence derives from a woman aged 40 to 50 in good health and CMV-seropositive. Material: PBMCs. The chain's CDR3 is CASSYSPSGGKDTQYF. As DNA, the CDR3 is TGTGCCAGCAGTTACTCGCCCAGCGGGGGAAAAGATACGCAGTATTTT.